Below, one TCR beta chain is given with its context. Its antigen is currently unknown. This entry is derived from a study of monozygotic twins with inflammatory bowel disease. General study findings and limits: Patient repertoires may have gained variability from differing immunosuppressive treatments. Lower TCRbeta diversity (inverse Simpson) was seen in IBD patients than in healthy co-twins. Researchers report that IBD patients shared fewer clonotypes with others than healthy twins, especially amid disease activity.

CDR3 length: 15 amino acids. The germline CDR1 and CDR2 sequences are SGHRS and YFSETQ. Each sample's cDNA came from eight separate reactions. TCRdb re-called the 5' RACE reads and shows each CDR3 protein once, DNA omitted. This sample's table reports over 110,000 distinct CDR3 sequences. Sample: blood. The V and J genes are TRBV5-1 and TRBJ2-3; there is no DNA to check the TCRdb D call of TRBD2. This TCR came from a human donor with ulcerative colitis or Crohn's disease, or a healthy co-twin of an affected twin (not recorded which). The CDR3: CASSLGGTMTDTQYF.